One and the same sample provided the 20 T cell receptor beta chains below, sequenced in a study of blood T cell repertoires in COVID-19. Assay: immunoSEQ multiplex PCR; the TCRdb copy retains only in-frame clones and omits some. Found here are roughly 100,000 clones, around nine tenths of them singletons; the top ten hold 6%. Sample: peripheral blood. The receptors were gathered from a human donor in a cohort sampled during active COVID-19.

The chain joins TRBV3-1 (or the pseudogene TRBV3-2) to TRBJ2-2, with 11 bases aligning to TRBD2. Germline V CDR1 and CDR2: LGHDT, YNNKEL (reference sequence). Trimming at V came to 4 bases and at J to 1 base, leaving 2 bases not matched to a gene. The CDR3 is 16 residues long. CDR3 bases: TGTGCCAGCAGCCTGGGGACTAGCGGGAACACCGGGGAGCTGTTTTTT. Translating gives CASSLGTSGNTGELFF.

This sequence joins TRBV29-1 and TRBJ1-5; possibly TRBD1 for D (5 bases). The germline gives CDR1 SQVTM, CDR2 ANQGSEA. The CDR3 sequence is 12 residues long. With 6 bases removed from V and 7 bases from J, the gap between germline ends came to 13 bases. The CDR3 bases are TGCAGCGTCAAGGGGCTGGGGCAGCCCCAGCATTTT. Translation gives CSVKGLGQPQHF.

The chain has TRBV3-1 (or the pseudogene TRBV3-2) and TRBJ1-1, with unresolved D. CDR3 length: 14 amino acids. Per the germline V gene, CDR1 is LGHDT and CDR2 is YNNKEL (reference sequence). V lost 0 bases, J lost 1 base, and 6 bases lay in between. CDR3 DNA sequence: TGTGCCAGCAGCCAAGATATAGAGAACACTGAAGCTTTCTTT. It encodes CASSQDIENTEAFF.

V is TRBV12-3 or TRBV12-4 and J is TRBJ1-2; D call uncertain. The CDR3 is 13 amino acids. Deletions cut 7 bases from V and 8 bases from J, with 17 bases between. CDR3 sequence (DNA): TGTGCCAGCACCTTGGCGGTAAATGGGGGCTACACCTTC. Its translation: CASTLAVNGGYTF.

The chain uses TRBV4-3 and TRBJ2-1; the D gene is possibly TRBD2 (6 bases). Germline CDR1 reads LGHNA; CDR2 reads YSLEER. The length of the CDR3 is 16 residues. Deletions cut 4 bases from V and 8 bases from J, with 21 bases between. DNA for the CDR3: TGCGCCAGCAGCCCGGACTATAGATTAATGGGCGATGAGCAGTTCTTC. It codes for CASSPDYRLMGDEQFF.

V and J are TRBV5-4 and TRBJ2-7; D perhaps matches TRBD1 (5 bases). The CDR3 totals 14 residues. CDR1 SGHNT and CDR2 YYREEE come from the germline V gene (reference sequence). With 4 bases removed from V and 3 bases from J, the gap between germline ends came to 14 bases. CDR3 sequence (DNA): TGTGCCAGCAGCCCTGATGGGGCCTACTACGAGCAGTACTTC. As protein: CASSPDGAYYEQYF. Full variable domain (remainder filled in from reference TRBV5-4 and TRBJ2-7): ETGVTQSPTHLIKTRGQQVTLRCSSQSGHNTVSWYQQALGQGPQFIFQYYREEENGRGNFPPRFSGLQFPNYSSELNVNALELDDSALYLCASSPDGAYYEQYFGPGTRLTVT.

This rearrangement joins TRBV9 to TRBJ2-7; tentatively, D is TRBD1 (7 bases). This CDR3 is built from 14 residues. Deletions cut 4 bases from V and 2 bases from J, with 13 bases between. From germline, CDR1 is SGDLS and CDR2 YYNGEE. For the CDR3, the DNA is TGTGCCAGCAGCTCAGGGGGGAGTGCCTACGAGCAGTACTTC. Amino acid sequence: CASSSGGSAYEQYF. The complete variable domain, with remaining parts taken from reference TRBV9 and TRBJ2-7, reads DSGVTQTPKHLITATGQRVTLRCSPRSGDLSVYWYQQSLDQGLQFLIQYYNGEERAKGNILERFSAQQFPDLHSELNLSSLELGDSALYFCASSSGGSAYEQYFGPGTRLTVT.

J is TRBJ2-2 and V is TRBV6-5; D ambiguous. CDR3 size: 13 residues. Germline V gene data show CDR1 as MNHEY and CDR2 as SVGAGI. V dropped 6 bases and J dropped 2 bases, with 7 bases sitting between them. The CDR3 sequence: CASRNHNTGELFF. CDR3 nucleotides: TGTGCCAGCAGAAATCATAACACCGGGGAGCTGTTTTTT.

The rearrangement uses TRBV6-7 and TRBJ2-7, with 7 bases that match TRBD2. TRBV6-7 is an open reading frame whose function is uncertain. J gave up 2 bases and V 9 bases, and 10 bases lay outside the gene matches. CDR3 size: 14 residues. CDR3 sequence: CARGGRDLAYEQYF. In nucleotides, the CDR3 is TGTGCCAGGGGGGGGAGGGACCTCGCCTACGAGCAGTACTTC.

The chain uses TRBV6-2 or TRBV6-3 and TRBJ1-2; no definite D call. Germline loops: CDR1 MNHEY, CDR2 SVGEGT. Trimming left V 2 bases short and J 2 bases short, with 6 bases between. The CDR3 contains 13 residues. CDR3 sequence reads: CASSYAANYGYTF. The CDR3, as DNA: TGTGCCAGCAGTTACGCGGCAAACTATGGCTACACCTTC.

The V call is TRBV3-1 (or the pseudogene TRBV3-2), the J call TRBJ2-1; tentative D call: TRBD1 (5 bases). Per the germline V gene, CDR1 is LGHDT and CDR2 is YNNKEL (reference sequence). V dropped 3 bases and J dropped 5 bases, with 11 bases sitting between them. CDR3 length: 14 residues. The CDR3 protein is CASSQLGRNNEQFF. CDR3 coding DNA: TGTGCCAGCAGCCAGTTGGGGCGGAACAATGAGCAGTTCTTC.

The CDR3 DNA reads as TGCAGCGTCCGCCCCGGGACAGGCATGATTCTGAACACTGAAGCTTTCTTT. Its protein is CSVRPGTGMILNTEAFF. The V call is TRBV29-1, the J call TRBJ1-1; 8 positions agree with TRBD1. Germline V gene data show CDR1 as SQVTM and CDR2 as ANQGSEA. V gave up 6 bases and J gave up 0 bases; unmatched junction bases: 15. CDR3 length: 17 amino acids.

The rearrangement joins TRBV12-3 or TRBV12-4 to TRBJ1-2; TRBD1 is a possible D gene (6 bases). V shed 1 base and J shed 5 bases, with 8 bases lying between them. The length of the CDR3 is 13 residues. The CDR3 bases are TGTGCCAGCAGTTTAGAGGGGGGGTATGGCTACACCTTC. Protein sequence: CASSLEGGYGYTF.

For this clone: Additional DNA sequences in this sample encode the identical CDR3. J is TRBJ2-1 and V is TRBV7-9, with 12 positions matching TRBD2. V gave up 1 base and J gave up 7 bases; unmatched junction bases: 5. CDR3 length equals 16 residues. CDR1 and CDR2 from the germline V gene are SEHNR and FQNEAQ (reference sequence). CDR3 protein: CASSLGLAGGRNEQFF. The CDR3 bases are TGTGCCAGCAGCTTAGGGCTAGCGGGAGGGCGAAATGAGCAGTTCTTC.

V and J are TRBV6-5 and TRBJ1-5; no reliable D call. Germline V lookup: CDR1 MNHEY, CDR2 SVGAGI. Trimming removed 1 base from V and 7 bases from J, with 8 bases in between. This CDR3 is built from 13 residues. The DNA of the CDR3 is TGTGCCAGCAGTTACTTCGGAGGGCAGCCCCAGCATTTT. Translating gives CASSYFGGQPQHF.

The chain's CDR3 is CSVNAGQYTDTQYF. CDR3 nucleotide sequence: TGCAGCGTTAACGCGGGACAGTACACAGATACGCAGTATTTT. V and J are TRBV29-1 and TRBJ2-3; tentatively, D is TRBD1 (7 bases). The CDR3 is 14 residues long. Germline assignment: CDR1 SQVTM and CDR2 ANQGSEA. Trimming cost V 5 bases and J 2 bases, with 14 bases left between them.

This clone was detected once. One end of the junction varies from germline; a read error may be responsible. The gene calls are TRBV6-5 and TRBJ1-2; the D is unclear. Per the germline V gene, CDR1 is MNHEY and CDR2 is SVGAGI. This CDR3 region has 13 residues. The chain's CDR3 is CASSYLSNYGYTF. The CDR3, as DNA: TGTGCCAGCAGCTACTTATCTAACTATGGCTACACCTTC.

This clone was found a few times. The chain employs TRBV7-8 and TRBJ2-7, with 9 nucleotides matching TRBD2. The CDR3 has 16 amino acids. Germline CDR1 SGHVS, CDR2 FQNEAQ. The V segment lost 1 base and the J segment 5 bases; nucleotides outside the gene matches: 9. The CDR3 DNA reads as TGTGCCAGCAGCTTAGGACCAGCGGGAGGAAGGAACGAGCAGTACTTC. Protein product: CASSLGPAGGRNEQYF.

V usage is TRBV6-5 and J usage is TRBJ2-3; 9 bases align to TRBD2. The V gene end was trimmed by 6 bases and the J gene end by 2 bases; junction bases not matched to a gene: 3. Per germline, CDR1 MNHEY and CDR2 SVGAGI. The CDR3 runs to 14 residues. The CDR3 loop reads CASRTSGFTDTQYF. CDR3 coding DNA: TGTGCCAGCAGGACTAGCGGTTTCACAGATACGCAGTATTTT.

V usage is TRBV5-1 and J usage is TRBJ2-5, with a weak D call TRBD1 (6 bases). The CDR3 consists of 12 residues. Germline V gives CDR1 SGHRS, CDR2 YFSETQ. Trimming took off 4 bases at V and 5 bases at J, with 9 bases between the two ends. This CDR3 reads CASSHTGETQYF. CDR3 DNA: TGCGCCAGCAGCCATACAGGGGAGACCCAGTACTTC.